These T cell receptor beta chains were read from a single sample in a study of cytomegalovirus exposure and HLA in healthy donors. Profiling relied on immunoSEQ multiplex PCR, and the TCRdb table lists in-frame clones only, not all of them. The table records roughly 150,000 clones, approximately 82% of them present only once. The sequenced sample consisted of PBMCs. These receptors all stem from a man younger than 35 in good health and CMV-seropositive. The CDR3 runs from the conserved cysteine through the conserved F or W. The D gene is left open where the match is weak. For some rows the clone size is stated as once, few or many, or as a class when expanded; others skip it.

clone size: -; J gene: TRBJ2-1; CDR3 length: 15; D gene: -; V gene: TRBV29-1; CDR3 protein: CSVASGPSSYNEQFF; CDR3 DNA: TGCAGCGTTGCGAGCGGGCCCTCCTCCTACAATGAGCAGTTCTTC
clone size: -; J gene: TRBJ1-1; CDR3 length: 16; D gene: TRBD1; V gene: TRBV7-9; CDR3 protein: CASGLRLQGAHTEAFF; CDR3 DNA: TGTGCCAGCGGTTTGAGATTGCAGGGGGCGCACACTGAAGCTTTCTTT
clone size: -; J gene: TRBJ1-1; CDR3 length: 14; D gene: TRBD1; V gene: TRBV9; CDR3 protein: CASSGQGSNTEAFF; CDR3 DNA: TGTGCCAGCAGCGGACAGGGTTCAAACACTGAAGCTTTCTTT
clone size: -; J gene: TRBJ1-2; CDR3 length: 12; D gene: -; V gene: TRBV30; CDR3 protein: CAWSGLSYGYTF; CDR3 DNA: TGTGCCTGGAGTGGCCTGAGCTATGGCTACACCTTC
clone size: -; J gene: TRBJ1-2; CDR3 length: 14; D gene: TRBD1; V gene: TRBV27; CDR3 protein: CASSRPGQNYGYTF; CDR3 DNA: TGTGCCAGCAGTCGCCCGGGACAGAACTATGGCTACACCTTC
clone size: -; J gene: TRBJ1-3; CDR3 length: 14; D gene: -; V gene: TRBV6-1; CDR3 protein: CASRQDGSGNTIYF; CDR3 DNA: TGTGCCAGCAGACAGGACGGCTCTGGAAACACCATATATTTT
clone size: -; J gene: TRBJ2-5; CDR3 length: 16; D gene: -; V gene: TRBV9; CDR3 protein: CASSVGERADQETQYF; CDR3 DNA: TGTGCCAGCAGCGTAGGGGAGCGGGCAGACCAAGAGACCCAGTACTTC
clone size: -; J gene: TRBJ2-7; CDR3 length: 17; D gene: TRBD2; V gene: TRBV7-9; CDR3 protein: CASSLNAIAGGDYEQYF; CDR3 DNA: TGTGCCAGCAGCTTAAACGCTATCGCGGGAGGGGACTACGAGCAGTACTTC
clone size: -; J gene: TRBJ1-1; CDR3 length: 14; D gene: -; V gene: TRBV5-1; CDR3 protein: CASSLDGQLPEAFF; CDR3 DNA: TGCGCCAGCAGCTTGGATGGACAGCTCCCTGAAGCTTTCTTT
clone size: -; J gene: TRBJ2-7; CDR3 length: 12; D gene: TRBD2; V gene: TRBV2; CDR3 protein: CASSSGIAEQYF; CDR3 DNA: TGTGCCAGCAGTAGCGGGATTGCCGAGCAGTACTTC
clone size: -; J gene: TRBJ2-5; CDR3 length: 16; D gene: TRBD1; V gene: TRBV29-1; CDR3 protein: CSGAGVQGNWAETQYF; CDR3 DNA: TGCAGCGGAGCAGGAGTACAGGGGAATTGGGCGGAGACCCAGTACTTC
clone size: -; J gene: TRBJ2-1; CDR3 length: 15; D gene: TRBD2; V gene: TRBV7-9; CDR3 protein: CASSSGTSGSHEQFF; CDR3 DNA: TGTGCCAGCAGCTCCGGGACTAGCGGGAGCCATGAGCAGTTCTTC
clone size: -; J gene: TRBJ2-7; CDR3 length: 16; D gene: -; V gene: TRBV6-1; CDR3 protein: CASSERPGLRSYEQYF; CDR3 DNA: TGTGCCAGCAGCGAAAGACCGGGACTTCGGTCCTACGAGCAGTACTTC
clone size: few; J gene: TRBJ2-3; CDR3 length: 18; D gene: TRBD2; V gene: TRBV4-2; CDR3 protein: CASSRPGLAGVRTDTQYF; CDR3 DNA: TGTGCCAGCAGCCGTCCGGGACTAGCGGGAGTTCGAACAGATACGCAGTATTTT
clone size: once; J gene: TRBJ2-1; CDR3 length: 15; D gene: TRBD2; V gene: TRBV10-2; CDR3 protein: CASRGGRPMYNEQFF; CDR3 DNA: TGCGCCAGCAGAGGCGGGAGGCCGATGTACAATGAGCAGTTCTTC
clone size: -; J gene: TRBJ2-2; CDR3 length: 15; D gene: -; V gene: TRBV9; CDR3 protein: CASSVVPDNTGELFF; CDR3 DNA: TGTGCCAGCAGCGTAGTCCCAGATAACACCGGGGAGCTGTTTTTT